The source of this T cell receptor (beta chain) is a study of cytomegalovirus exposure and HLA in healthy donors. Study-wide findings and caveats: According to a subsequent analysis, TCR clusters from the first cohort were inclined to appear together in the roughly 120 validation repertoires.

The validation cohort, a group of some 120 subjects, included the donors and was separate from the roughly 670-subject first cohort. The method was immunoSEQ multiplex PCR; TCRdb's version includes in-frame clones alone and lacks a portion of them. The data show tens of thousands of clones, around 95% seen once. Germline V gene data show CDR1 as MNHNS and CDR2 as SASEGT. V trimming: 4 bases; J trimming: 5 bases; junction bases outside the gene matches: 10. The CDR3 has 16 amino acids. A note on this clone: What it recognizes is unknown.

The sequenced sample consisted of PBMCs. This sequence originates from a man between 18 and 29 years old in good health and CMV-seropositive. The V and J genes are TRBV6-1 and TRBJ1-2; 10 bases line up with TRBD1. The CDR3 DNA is TGTGCCAGCAGTGCATTCCGACAGGGGGCAGGGTATGGCTACACCTTC. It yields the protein CASSAFRQGAGYGYTF.